The present entry profiles one T cell receptor (beta chain) with its context. This likely traces to a read error, being one base from a far larger clone. This record comes from a study of shared clonotypes between healthy human individuals. This CDR3 has 15 amino acids. Germline V gene lookup returns CDR1 SGHTA and CDR2 FQGTGA. Profiling relied on immunoSEQ multiplex PCR, and the TCRdb table lists in-frame clones only, not all of them. The data contain around 440,000 clones, about 74% of them singletons. Sequenced material: PBMCs. The TCR originated in a woman aged 40 to 50 in good health. Some clones in this sample may be carry-over from other donors' samples. This rearrangement joins TRBV7-3 to TRBJ2-1; 9 bases agree with TRBD2. The CDR3 sequence is CASSLMREGRNERFF. The CDR3 coding sequence is TGTGCCAGCAGCTTAATGCGGGAGGGCCGCAATGAGCGGTTCTTC. The entire variable domain, with the rest obtained from reference TRBV7-3 and TRBJ2-1, is as follows: GAGVSQTPSNKVTEKGKYVELRCDPISGHTALYWYRQSLGQGPEFLIYFQGTGAADDSGLPNDRFFAVRPEGSVSTLKIQRTERGDSAVYLCASSLMREGRNERFFGPGTRLTVL.